This T cell receptor (beta chain) is drawn from a study of OX40 agonist ivuxolimab in advanced cancers. Study observations and caveats: Relatively little clonal expansion, among the lowest observed, appeared in partial responders at 0.1-3.0 mg/kg. Average numbers of expanded clones were greater in CD8+ T cells than in CD4+. Expanded peripheral T cells had an undetermined antigen specificity.

It was autoimmune disease history or systemic immunosuppression that excluded patients. V was pared by 7 bases and J by 0 bases, with 8 bases of the junction left unmatched. The length of the CDR3 is 16 residues. Germline V gene sequence: CDR1 SNHLY, CDR2 FYNNEI. Generated by immunoSEQ multiplex PCR, the TCRdb table keeps only in-frame clones and is missing some. The sample contains roughly 24,000 clones, 75% to 85% of which appear only once. This clone has only one observation. Its antigen is unidentified. Sequenced here: CD4+ or CD8+ T cells sorted from blood, sampled in a trial of the OX40 agonist ivuxolimab. The chain is built from TRBV2 and TRBJ2-7; the match to TRBD2 covers 11 bases. This TCR derives from an adult with an advanced solid tumor such as melanoma, head and neck, liver or kidney cancer. The CDR3 loop reads CASIDPGLADSYEQYF. CDR3 nucleotides: TGTGCCAGCATCGATCCGGGACTAGCGGACTCCTACGAGCAGTACTTC. The variable domain in full, completed from reference TRBV2 and TRBJ2-7, reads EPEVTQTPSHQVTQMGQEVILRCVPISNHLYFYWYRQILGQKVEFLVSFYNNEISEKSEIFDDQFSVERPDGSNFTLKIRSTKLEDSAMYFCASIDPGLADSYEQYFGPGTRLTVT.